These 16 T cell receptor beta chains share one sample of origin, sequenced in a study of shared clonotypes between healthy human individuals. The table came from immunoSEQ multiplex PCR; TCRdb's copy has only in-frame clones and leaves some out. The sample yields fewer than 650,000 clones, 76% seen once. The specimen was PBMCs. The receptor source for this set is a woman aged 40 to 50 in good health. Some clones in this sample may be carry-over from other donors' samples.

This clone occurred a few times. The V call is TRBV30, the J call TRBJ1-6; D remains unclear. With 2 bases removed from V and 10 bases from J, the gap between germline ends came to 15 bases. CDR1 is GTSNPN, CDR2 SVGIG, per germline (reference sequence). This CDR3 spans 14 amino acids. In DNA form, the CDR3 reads TGTGCCTGGAGTTTTTGGGCAGTAGAGTCACCCCTCCACTTT. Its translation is CAWSFWAVESPLHF.

The DNA for the CDR3 is TGTGCCTGGAGTCCGTGGCGGGATAACAATGAGCAGTTCTTC. Encoded protein: CAWSPWRDNNEQFF. The chain carries TRBV30 and TRBJ2-1; D may be TRBD2 (6 bases). The CDR3 spans 14 residues. Germline V gene data show CDR1 as GTSNPN and CDR2 as SVGIG (reference sequence). V was trimmed by 2 bases and J by 5 bases, leaving 13 bases between them.

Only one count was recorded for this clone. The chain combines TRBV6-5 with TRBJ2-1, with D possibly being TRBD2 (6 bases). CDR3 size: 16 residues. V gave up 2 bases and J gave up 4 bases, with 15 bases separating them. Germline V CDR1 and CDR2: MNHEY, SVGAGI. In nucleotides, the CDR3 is TGTGCCAGCAGTTACGCCGCGGTAGCGGAGTACAATGAGCAGTTCTTC. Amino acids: CASSYAAVAEYNEQFF.

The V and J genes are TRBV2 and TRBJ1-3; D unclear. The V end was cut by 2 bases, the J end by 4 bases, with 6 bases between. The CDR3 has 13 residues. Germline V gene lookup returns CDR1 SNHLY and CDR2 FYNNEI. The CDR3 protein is CASSESGGNTIYF. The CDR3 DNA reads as TGTGCCAGCAGTGAATCGGGGGGAAACACCATATATTTT. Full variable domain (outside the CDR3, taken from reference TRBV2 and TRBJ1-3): EPEVTQTPSHQVTQMGQEVILRCVPISNHLYFYWYRQILGQKVEFLVSFYNNEISEKSEIFDDQFSVERPDGSNFTLKIRSTKLEDSAMYFCASSESGGNTIYFGEGSWLTVV.

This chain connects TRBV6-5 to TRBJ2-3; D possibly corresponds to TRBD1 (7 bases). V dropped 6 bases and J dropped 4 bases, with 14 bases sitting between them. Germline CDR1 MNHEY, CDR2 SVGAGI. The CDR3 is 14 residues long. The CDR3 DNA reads TGTGCCAGCAGGATTTCAGGGGGGTCAGATACGCAGTATTTT. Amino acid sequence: CASRISGGSDTQYF.

The CDR3 region is CATSRDMGQPQHF. CDR3 DNA sequence: TGTGCCACCAGCAGAGACATGGGACAGCCCCAGCATTTT. The V call is TRBV15, the J call TRBJ1-5, with D uncertain. The CDR3 totals 13 residues. Germline CDR1 reads LNHNV; CDR2 reads YYDKDF (reference sequence). The ends were cut back, 0 bases at V and 7 bases at J, with 7 bases in the middle. The entire variable domain, with the rest obtained from reference TRBV15 and TRBJ1-5, is as follows: DAMVIQNPRYQVTQFGKPVTLSCSQTLNHNVMYWYQQKSSQAPKLLFHYYDKDFNNEADTPDNFQSRRPNTSFCFLDIRSPGLGDTAMYLCATSRDMGQPQHFGDGTRLSIL.

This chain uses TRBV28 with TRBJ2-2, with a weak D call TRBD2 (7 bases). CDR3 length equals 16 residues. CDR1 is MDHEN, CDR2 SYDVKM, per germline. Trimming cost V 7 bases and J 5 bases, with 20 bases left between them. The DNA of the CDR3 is TGTGCCAGCACCCTCGGGGGGCGGGAGAGGACCGGGGAGCTGTTTTTT. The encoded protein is CASTLGGRERTGELFF.

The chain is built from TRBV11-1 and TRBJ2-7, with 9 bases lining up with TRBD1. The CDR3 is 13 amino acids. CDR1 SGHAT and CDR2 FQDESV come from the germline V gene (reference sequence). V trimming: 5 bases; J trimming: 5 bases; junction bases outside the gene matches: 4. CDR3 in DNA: TGTGCCAGCAGCCAGGACAGGGGCCACGAGCAGTACTTC. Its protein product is CASSQDRGHEQYF.

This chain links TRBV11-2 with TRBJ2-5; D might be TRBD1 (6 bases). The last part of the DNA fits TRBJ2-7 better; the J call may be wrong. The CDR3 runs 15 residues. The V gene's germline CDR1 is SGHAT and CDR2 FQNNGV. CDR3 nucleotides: TGTGCCAGCAGCTTAGATTCGGACAGCTCCTACGAGCAGTACTTC. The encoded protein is CASSLDSDSSYEQYF.

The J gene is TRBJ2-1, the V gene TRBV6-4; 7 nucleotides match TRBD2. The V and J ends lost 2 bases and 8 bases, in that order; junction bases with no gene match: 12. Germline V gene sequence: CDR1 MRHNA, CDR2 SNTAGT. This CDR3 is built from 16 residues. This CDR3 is CASSDGSGTGKDEQFF. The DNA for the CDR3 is TGTGCCAGCAGTGACGGGAGCGGGACCGGGAAGGATGAGCAGTTCTTC.

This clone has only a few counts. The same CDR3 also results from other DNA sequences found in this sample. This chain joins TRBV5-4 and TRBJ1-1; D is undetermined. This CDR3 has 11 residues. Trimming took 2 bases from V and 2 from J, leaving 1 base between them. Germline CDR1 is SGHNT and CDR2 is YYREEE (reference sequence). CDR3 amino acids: CASSLNTEAFF. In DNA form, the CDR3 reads TGTGCCAGCAGCTTAAACACTGAAGCTTTCTTT.

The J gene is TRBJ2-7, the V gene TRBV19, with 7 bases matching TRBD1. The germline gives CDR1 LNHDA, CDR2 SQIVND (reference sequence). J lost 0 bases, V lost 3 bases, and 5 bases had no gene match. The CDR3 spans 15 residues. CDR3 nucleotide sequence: TGTGCCAGTAGTATCTCCCGGGACAGCTCCTACGAGCAGTACTTC. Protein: CASSISRDSSYEQYF.

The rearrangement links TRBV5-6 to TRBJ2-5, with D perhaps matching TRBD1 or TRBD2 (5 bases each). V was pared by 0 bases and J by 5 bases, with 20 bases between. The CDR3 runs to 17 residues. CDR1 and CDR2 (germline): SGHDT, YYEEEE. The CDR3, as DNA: TGTGCCAGCAGCTTGGCCGGGGCAGCTCCACCTCGGGAGACCCAGTACTTC. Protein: CASSLAGAAPPRETQYF.

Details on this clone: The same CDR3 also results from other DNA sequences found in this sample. The CDR3 DNA sequence: TGTGCCAGCAGTTTATCCCCAGGATACGAGCAGTACTTC. As protein: CASSLSPGYEQYF. The chain links TRBV27 to TRBJ2-7; D is unclear. The CDR3 runs to 13 residues. CDR1 MNHEY and CDR2 SMNVEV come from the germline V gene (reference sequence). V was cut by 0 bases and J by 4 bases, with 7 bases left in between.

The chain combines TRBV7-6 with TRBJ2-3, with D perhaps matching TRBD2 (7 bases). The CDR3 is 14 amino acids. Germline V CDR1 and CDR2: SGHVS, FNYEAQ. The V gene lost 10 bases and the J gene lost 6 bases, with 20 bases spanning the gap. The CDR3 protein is CAIQDSGQGDTQYF. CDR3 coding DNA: TGTGCCATCCAGGATAGCGGGCAGGGGGATACGCAGTATTTT.

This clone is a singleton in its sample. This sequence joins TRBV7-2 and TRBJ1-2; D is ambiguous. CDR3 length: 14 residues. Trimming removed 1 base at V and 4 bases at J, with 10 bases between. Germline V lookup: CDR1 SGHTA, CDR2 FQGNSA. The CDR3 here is CASSLEQTAYGYTF. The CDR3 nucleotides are TGTGCCAGCAGCTTAGAGCAAACCGCCTATGGCTACACCTTC.